The clone carrying this T cell receptor beta chain turned up a few times. Its antigen is not identified. The method was immunoSEQ multiplex PCR; TCRdb's version includes in-frame clones alone and lacks a portion of them. This sample yields around 2.1 million clones, of which just over 90% are seen a single time; around 1.7% belongs to the top ten. Naive CD8 cells were CD45RO-negative, positively selected for CCR7, excluding terminally differentiated effector memory CD45RA+ cells. The record originates from a study of shared clonotypes between healthy human individuals. At the level of the study: CD8 memory received one plate per donor, CD8 naive two, CD4 memory three and CD4 naive three.

Trimming took 5 bases from V and 2 from J, leaving 21 bases between them. The CDR3 spans 17 residues. Germline V gives CDR1 SEHNR, CDR2 FQNEAQ (reference sequence). Study observations and caveats: Memory subsets generally showed lower estimated richness than naive subsets.

What was sequenced was naive CD8+ T cells from PBMCs. The chain has TRBV7-9 and TRBJ1-1; the D is unclear. The TCR originated in a man between 18 and 35 years old in good health. Some clones in this sample may be carry-over from other donors' samples. CDR3 sequence reads: CASSTTPLAPLNTEAFF. DNA of the CDR3: TGTGCCAGCAGCACTACCCCTCTCGCCCCGCTTAACACTGAAGCTTTCTTT. The entire variable domain, with the rest obtained from reference TRBV7-9 and TRBJ1-1, is as follows: DTGVSQNPRHKITKRGQNVTFRCDPISEHNRLYWYRQTLGQGPEFLTYFQNEAQLEKSRLLSDRFSAERPKGSFSTLEIQRTEQGDSAMYLCASSTTPLAPLNTEAFFGQGTRLTVV.